The clone carrying this T cell receptor (beta chain) showed up just a few times. Its antigen is as yet unknown. The data are from a study of T cells after yellow fever vaccination. Study-wide results and limits: A small share of clonotypes appeared in both CD4 and CD8 compartments.

It was through 5'RACE template switching that TCR cDNA was made, with a universal primer site and UMIs added. TCRdb recomputed calls from the 5' RACE reads with MiXCR, one row per CDR3 protein. The sample contains a few hundred thousand distinct CDR3 sequences, 4.1% of which appear only once. Germline CDR1 MNHEY, CDR2 SVGAGI. Trimming stripped 2 bases from V and 2 bases from J, with 8 bases between. The CDR3 spans 14 residues. This chain links TRBV6-5 with TRBJ2-3; maybe TRBD1 (6 bases). The clonotype comes from a man younger than 35 who received the YFV17D yellow fever vaccine. The material was PBMCs, obtained 5 days after the yellow fever booster vaccination. The DNA of the CDR3 is TGTGCCAGCAGTTACGGACAGAACACAGATACGCAGTATTTT. The encoded protein is CASSYGQNTDTQYF.